The 4 T cell receptor beta chains reported below all come from one sample, sequenced in a study of blood T cells in healthy people across ages. Together with a sample-barcoded 5' primer, a J-beta primer mix was included in a second PCR lasting roughly 6 to 12 cycles. TCRdb recomputed calls from the 5' RACE reads with MiXCR, one row per CDR3 protein. This table holds 1 million or so distinct CDR3 sequences, around 43% found once. Sequencing was done on a sample of blood. The receptors come from a woman aged 55-70 years in good health.

The chain recombines TRBV12-3 or TRBV12-4 with TRBJ2-3; 10 bases are a match to TRBD2. The CDR3 is made up of 15 amino acids. V lost 8 bases, J lost 10 bases, and 15 bases stayed unmatched. The DNA for the CDR3 is TGTGCCAGCGGACTCACAGTAGCGGGAGGCACCTCGCAGTATTTT. Its translation: CASGLTVAGGTSQYF.

This clonotype has more than one count but fewer than ten. The chain uses TRBV5-1 and TRBJ2-7, with TRBD2 matching over 8 bases. The CDR3 covers 16 residues. The ends lost 0 bases at V and 6 bases at J; junction bases unmatched: 11. Germline CDR1 reads SGHRS; CDR2 reads YFSETQ. CDR3 residues: CASSLDHTGGGGEQYF. Here the CDR3 DNA reads TGCGCCAGCAGCTTGGATCACACGGGAGGGGGAGGCGAGCAGTACTTC.

This clonotype was counted many times. CDR3 nucleotide sequence: TGTGCCAGCAGCGGACAGACCAATCAGCCCCAGCATTTT. Translation: CASSGQTNQPQHF. The rearrangement joins TRBV7-9 to TRBJ1-5; D is perhaps TRBD1 (6 bases). This CDR3 has 13 residues. V was trimmed by 5 bases and J by 3 bases, leaving 8 bases between them. The germline gives CDR1 SEHNR, CDR2 FQNEAQ (reference sequence).

The sample holds a few counts of this clonotype. The chain recombines TRBV20-1 with TRBJ2-7; 9 bases line up with TRBD2. The CDR3 length is 17 residues. Trimming cost V 0 bases and J 4 bases; bases outside gene matches: 13. Germline loops: CDR1 DFQATT, CDR2 SNEGSKA (reference sequence). CDR3 nucleotide sequence: TGCAGTGCTAGAGATCTCCGCGCGAGCGGGAGGTCATACGAGCAGTACTTC. Protein product: CSARDLRASGRSYEQYF.